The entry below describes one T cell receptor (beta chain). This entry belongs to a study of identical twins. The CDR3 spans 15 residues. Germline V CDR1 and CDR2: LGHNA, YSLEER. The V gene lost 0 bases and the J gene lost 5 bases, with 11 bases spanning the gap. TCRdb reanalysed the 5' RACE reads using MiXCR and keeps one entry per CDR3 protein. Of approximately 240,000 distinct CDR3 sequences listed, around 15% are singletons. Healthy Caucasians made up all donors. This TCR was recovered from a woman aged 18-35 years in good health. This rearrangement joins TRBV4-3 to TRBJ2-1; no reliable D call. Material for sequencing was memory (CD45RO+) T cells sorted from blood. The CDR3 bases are TGCGCCAGCAGCCAAGATGCGTCGTCCCACAATGAGCAGTTCTTC. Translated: CASSQDASSHNEQFF.